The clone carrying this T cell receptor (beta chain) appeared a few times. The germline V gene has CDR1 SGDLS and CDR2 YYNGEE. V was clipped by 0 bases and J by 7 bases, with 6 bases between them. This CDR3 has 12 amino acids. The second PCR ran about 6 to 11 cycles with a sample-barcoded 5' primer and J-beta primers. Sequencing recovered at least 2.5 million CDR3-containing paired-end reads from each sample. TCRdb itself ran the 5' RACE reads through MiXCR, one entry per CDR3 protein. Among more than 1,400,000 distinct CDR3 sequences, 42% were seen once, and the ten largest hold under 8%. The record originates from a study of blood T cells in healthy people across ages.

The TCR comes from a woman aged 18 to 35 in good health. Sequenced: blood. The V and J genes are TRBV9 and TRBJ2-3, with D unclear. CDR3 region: CASSVDANTQYF. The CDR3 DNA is TGTGCCAGCAGCGTAGACGCAAATACGCAGTATTTT.